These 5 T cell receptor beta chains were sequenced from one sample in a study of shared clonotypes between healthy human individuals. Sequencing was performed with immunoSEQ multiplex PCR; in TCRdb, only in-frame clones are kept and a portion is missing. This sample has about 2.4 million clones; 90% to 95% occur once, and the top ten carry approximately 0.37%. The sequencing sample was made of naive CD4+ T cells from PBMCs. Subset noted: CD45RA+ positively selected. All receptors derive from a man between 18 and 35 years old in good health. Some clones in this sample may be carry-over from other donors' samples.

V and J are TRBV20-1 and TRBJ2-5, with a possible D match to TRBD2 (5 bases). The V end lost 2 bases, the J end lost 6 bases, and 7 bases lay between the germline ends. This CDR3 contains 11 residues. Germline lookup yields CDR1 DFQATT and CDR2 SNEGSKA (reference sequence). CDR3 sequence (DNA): TGCAGTGCTAGAAGGGAGCAGACCCAGTACTTC. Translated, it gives CSARREQTQYF.

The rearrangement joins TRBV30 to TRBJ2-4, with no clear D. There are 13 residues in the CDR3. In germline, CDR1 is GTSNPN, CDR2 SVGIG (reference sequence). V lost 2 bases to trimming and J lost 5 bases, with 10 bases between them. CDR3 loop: CAWSINSQNIQYF. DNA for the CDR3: TGTGCCTGGAGTATCAACTCCCAAAACATTCAGTACTTC.

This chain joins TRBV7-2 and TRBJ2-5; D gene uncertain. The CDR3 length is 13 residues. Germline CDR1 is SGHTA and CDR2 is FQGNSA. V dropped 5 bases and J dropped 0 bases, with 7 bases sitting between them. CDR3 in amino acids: CASSRNYQETQYF. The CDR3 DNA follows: TGTGCCAGCAGCAGGAATTACCAAGAGACCCAGTACTTC.

CDR3 nucleotide sequence: TGTGCCAGCAGCTTAGATCGGTTATGGAATGAGCAGTTCTTC. It encodes CASSLDRLWNEQFF. The chain combines TRBV11-2 with TRBJ2-1; D gene ambiguous. The germline V gene has CDR1 SGHAT and CDR2 FQNNGV. V was cut by 0 bases and J by 7 bases, with 10 bases left in between. The length of the CDR3 is 14 residues.

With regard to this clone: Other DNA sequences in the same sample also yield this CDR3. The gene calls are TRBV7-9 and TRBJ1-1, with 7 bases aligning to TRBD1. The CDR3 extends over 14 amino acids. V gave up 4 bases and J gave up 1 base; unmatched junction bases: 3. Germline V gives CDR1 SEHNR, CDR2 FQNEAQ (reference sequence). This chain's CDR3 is CASSSQGKNTEAFF. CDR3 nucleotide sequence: TGTGCCAGCAGCTCACAGGGGAAGAACACTGAAGCTTTCTTT.